The 21 T cell receptor beta chains reported below all come from one sample, sequenced in a study of cytomegalovirus exposure and HLA in healthy donors. With 60 Vbeta and 13 Jbeta primers, the PCR was carried out. Method: immunoSEQ multiplex PCR; TCRdb's copy keeps in-frame clones and lacks some. The profile covers tens of thousands of clones, with about two thirds appearing a single time and around 10% taken by the ten largest. Sequencing used PBMCs. These receptors all come from a middle-aged woman in good health and CMV-seropositive.

This chain connects TRBV6-5 to TRBJ1-2, with a possible D match to TRBD1 (5 bases). The CDR3 runs to 13 residues. Germline assignment: CDR1 MNHEY and CDR2 SVGAGI. Trimming cost V 6 bases and J 8 bases, with 16 bases left between them. The CDR3 protein is CASRARASGGYTF. CDR3 sequence (DNA): TGTGCCAGCAGAGCCAGGGCTTCGGGCGGCTACACCTTC.

V usage is TRBV11-2 and J usage is TRBJ1-2; a possible D gene is TRBD1 (6 bases). The CDR3 is 12 amino acids. The ends were cut back, 4 bases at V and 9 bases at J, with 12 bases in the middle. The V gene's germline CDR1 is SGHAT and CDR2 FQNNGV. CDR3: CASSSITGRYTF. Here the CDR3 DNA reads TGTGCCAGCAGCTCTATTACAGGGCGCTACACCTTC.

Comments on this clone: Germline is not matched at one junction end, which may reflect a read error. The V gene is TRBV7-2, the J gene TRBJ2-5; D gene unclear. From germline, CDR1 is SGHTA and CDR2 FQGNSA. The CDR3 covers 12 residues. In DNA, the CDR3 is TGTGCCAGCAGCCCGCTTAGAGAGGCCCAGTACTTC. Protein product: CASSPLREAQYF.

J is TRBJ2-3 and V is TRBV27; 10 nucleotides align to TRBD2. The CDR3 length is 14 residues. Germline assignment: CDR1 MNHEY and CDR2 SMNVEV (reference sequence). V gave up 8 bases and J gave up 8 bases; unmatched junction bases: 10. CDR3 loop: CASVKRGGSVTQYF. The CDR3 region has the DNA TGTGCCAGCGTGAAGCGGGGGGGTTCAGTTACGCAGTATTTT.

The CDR3, as DNA: TGTGCCAGCAGTTACGCGGACAGGGGAGAAGACAATGAGCAGTTCTTC. Translation: CASSYADRGEDNEQFF. This chain uses TRBV6-6 with TRBJ2-1; the match to TRBD1 covers 9 bases. CDR1 is MNHNY, CDR2 SVGAGI, per germline (reference sequence). The CDR3 extends over 16 amino acids. V gave up 2 bases and J gave up 5 bases; unmatched junction bases: 7.

The chain has TRBV7-2 and TRBJ2-1; D ambiguous. Deletions cut 3 bases from V and 4 bases from J, with 10 bases between. Germline values: CDR1 SGHTA, CDR2 FQGNSA. The CDR3 extends over 14 amino acids. For the CDR3, the DNA is TGTGCCAGCAGCTTGGCAACAGAGTACAATGAGCAGTTCTTC. The encoded protein is CASSLATEYNEQFF.

J is TRBJ1-6 and V is TRBV2; 8 positions match TRBD1. The CDR3 runs 12 residues. CDR1 is SNHLY and CDR2 is FYNNEI in the germline V gene. The V gene end was trimmed by 8 bases and the J gene end by 10 bases; junction bases not matched to a gene: 4. This CDR3 is CASGQGKSPLHF. In DNA form, the CDR3 reads TGTGCCAGCGGACAGGGAAAGTCACCCCTCCACTTT. Complete variable domain (other parts from reference TRBV2 and TRBJ1-6): EPEVTQTPSHQVTQMGQEVILRCVPISNHLYFYWYRQILGQKVEFLVSFYNNEISEKSEIFDDQFSVERPDGSNFTLKIRSTKLEDSAMYFCASGQGKSPLHFGNGTRLTVT.

The gene calls are TRBV27 and TRBJ1-6; 8 positions match TRBD1. Germline V lookup: CDR1 MNHEY, CDR2 SMNVEV (reference sequence). The CDR3 spans 17 residues. V shed 8 bases, J shed 8 bases, and the junction held 17 bases outside the gene matches. As DNA, the CDR3 is TGTGCCAGCGCACCCCGAGGGCAGGGGGCATTTGATTCACCCCTCCACTTT. Translated, it gives CASAPRGQGAFDSPLHF.

The J gene is TRBJ2-1, the V gene TRBV19; no clear D gene. Germline assignment: CDR1 LNHDA and CDR2 SQIVND (reference sequence). V was pared by 5 bases and J by 3 bases, with 14 bases between. CDR3 length: 15 residues. The DNA for the CDR3 is TGTGCCAGTAGTGAAACGGCGGCAAACTACAATGAGCAGTTCTTC. It specifies CASSETAANYNEQFF.

The V call is TRBV18, the J call TRBJ2-3; 7 bases line up with TRBD1. V lost 3 bases to trimming and J lost 6 bases; unmatched junction nucleotides: 6. Germline lookup yields CDR1 KGHSH and CDR2 LQKENI. CDR3 size: 14 residues. The CDR3, as DNA: TGTGCCAGCTCACCCTGGACAGGCGAGGATACGCAGTATTTT. This sequence encodes CASSPWTGEDTQYF.

This clone was seen only once. The gene calls are TRBV7-9 and TRBJ2-7; 9 bases match TRBD1. Trimming removed 2 bases from V and 5 bases from J; junction bases left unmatched: 7. Germline values: CDR1 SEHNR, CDR2 FQNEAQ (reference sequence). CDR3 length equals 15 residues. DNA for the CDR3: TGTGCCAGCAGCTTACCCGGGACAGGGAAGGACGAGCAGTACTTC. Translated, it gives CASSLPGTGKDEQYF. The full variable domain, with the rest looked up from reference TRBV7-9 and TRBJ2-7, is DTGVSQNPRHKITKRGQNVTFRCDPISEHNRLYWYRQTLGQGPEFLTYFQNEAQLEKSRLLSDRFSAERPKGSFSTLEIQRTEQGDSAMYLCASSLPGTGKDEQYFGPGTRLTVT.

This rearrangement joins TRBV6-1 to TRBJ1-5, with 7 bases lining up with TRBD1. Germline CDR1 and CDR2: MNHNS and SASEGT. CDR3 length equals 17 residues. J was trimmed by 3 bases and V by 0 bases; bases with no gene match: 8. Here the CDR3 reads CASSEALWDRDNQPQHF. DNA for the CDR3: TGTGCCAGCAGTGAAGCGCTGTGGGACAGAGACAATCAGCCCCAGCATTTT.

This clone is a singleton in its sample. DNA of the CDR3: TGCGCCAGCAGCCCCGGTGGACATCCCACTGAAGCTTTCTTT. This gives the protein CASSPGGHPTEAFF. This sequence joins TRBV5-1 and TRBJ1-1; a possible D gene is TRBD1 (5 bases). Germline V gene lookup returns CDR1 SGHRS and CDR2 YFSETQ. Between the trimmed V and J ends, which lost 4 bases and 4 bases, there was a span of 14 bases. CDR3 size: 14 residues.

J is TRBJ2-3 and V is TRBV5-1, with D uncertain. Trimming stripped 3 bases from V and 6 bases from J, with 8 bases between. The CDR3 is made up of 12 amino acids. Germline-derived CDR1 and CDR2 are SGHRS and YFSETQ. This CDR3 is CASSSDTDTQYF. The CDR3 DNA reads as TGCGCCAGCAGCTCCGACACCGATACGCAGTATTTT.

The sample holds a few counts of this clone. CDR3 amino acids: CASSPSSGTYNEQFF. The DNA for the CDR3 is TGTGCCAGCTCCCCTTCTAGCGGGACTTACAATGAGCAGTTCTTC. The rearrangement links TRBV18 to TRBJ2-1; 9 bases align to TRBD2. The CDR3 sequence is 15 residues long. V was clipped by 6 bases and J by 4 bases; unmatched bases: 7. Germline CDR1 is KGHSH and CDR2 is LQKENI.

The gene calls are TRBV12-5 and TRBJ2-7, with D possibly being TRBD2 (6 bases). This CDR3 has 14 amino acids. Germline-derived CDR1 and CDR2 are LGHNT and FRNRAP. V shed 7 bases and J shed 4 bases, with 17 bases lying between them. The CDR3 protein is CASARAGQRYEQYF. The DNA for the CDR3 is TGTGCTAGTGCCCGGGCGGGGCAGCGATACGAGCAGTACTTC.

The chain recombines TRBV6-1 with TRBJ2-5, with 8 bases that match TRBD1. The CDR3 sequence is 14 residues long. V lost 6 bases to trimming and J lost 5 bases; unmatched junction nucleotides: 8. Germline CDR1 is MNHNS and CDR2 is SASEGT. CDR3 in amino acids: CASRATGDGETQYF. CDR3 sequence (DNA): TGTGCCAGCAGGGCGACAGGGGATGGGGAGACCCAGTACTTC.

The DNA for the CDR3 is TGCGCCACCCAACCAGGGCTGAATTCACCCCTCCACTTT. It specifies CATQPGLNSPLHF. The chain couples TRBV10-1 to TRBJ1-6; D is perhaps TRBD1 (5 bases). Germline loops: CDR1 WNHNN, CDR2 SYGVQD (reference sequence). The CDR3 sequence is 13 residues long. V lost 10 bases and J 7 bases, leaving 14 bases between the germline ends.

This clone is a singleton in its sample. The V call is TRBV7-9, the J call TRBJ1-1; unclear D gene. The CDR3 sequence is 10 residues long. The germline gives CDR1 SEHNR, CDR2 FQNEAQ (reference sequence). Trimming pared 2 bases from V and 7 bases from J, leaving 2 bases between. CDR3 amino acids: CASSLREAFF. The CDR3, as DNA: TGTGCCAGCAGCTTACGTGAAGCTTTCTTT. Drawing the rest from reference TRBV7-9 and TRBJ1-1, the complete variable domain is DTGVSQNPRHKITKRGQNVTFRCDPISEHNRLYWYRQTLGQGPEFLTYFQNEAQLEKSRLLSDRFSAERPKGSFSTLEIQRTEQGDSAMYLCASSLREAFFGQGTRLTVV.

V and J are TRBV14 and TRBJ2-5; the match to TRBD2 covers 7 bases. The CDR3 spans 15 residues. V gave up 4 bases and J gave up 4 bases; unmatched junction bases: 9. CDR1 and CDR2 (germline): SGHDN, FVKESK. CDR3 coding DNA: TGTGCCAGCAGCCGGGGGGGAAGGAGACTAGAGACCCAGTACTTC. It encodes CASSRGGRRLETQYF.

The rearrangement joins TRBV5-8 to TRBJ1-5; no reliable D call. Trimming removed 2 bases from V and 2 bases from J, with 11 bases in between. Germline-derived CDR1 and CDR2 are SGHTS and YDEGEE. The length of the CDR3 is 15 residues. The CDR3 DNA follows: TGTGCCAGCAGCTTAGGACGGGAGGGCAATCAGCCCCAGCATTTT. The encoded protein is CASSLGREGNQPQHF.